A single sample is the source of the 10 T cell receptor beta chains below, sequenced in a study of blood T cells in healthy people across ages. Using a J-beta primer mix together with a sample-barcoded 5' primer, a second PCR was run for roughly 6 to 12 cycles. Using its own MiXCR run on the 5' RACE reads, TCRdb lists one record per CDR3 protein. The sample lists 780,000 or so distinct CDR3 sequences, approximately 60% occurring once. The sample taken for sequencing was blood. The origin of the receptors is a man aged 40-55 years in good health.

The chain joins TRBV5-1 to TRBJ1-2, with TRBD1 identical over 9 bases. V was clipped by 3 bases and J by 6 bases; unmatched bases: 3. CDR1 is SGHRS, CDR2 YFSETQ, per germline. The CDR3 loop spans 13 amino acids. The CDR3 is CASSSDRGDGYTF. CDR3 DNA sequence: TGCGCCAGCAGCTCGGACAGGGGAGATGGCTACACCTTC.

The CDR3 protein is CASRGTGTIFETQYF. The CDR3 DNA follows: TGTGCCAGCAGGGGTACCGGGACTATATTTGAGACCCAGTACTTC. This sequence joins TRBV12-3 or TRBV12-4 and TRBJ2-7, with 7 nucleotides matching TRBD2. The DNA end lines up better with TRBJ2-5; the J call may be wrong. There are 15 residues in the CDR3.

The chain employs TRBV9 and TRBJ2-2; 9 bases are shared with TRBD1. J gave up 5 bases and V 3 bases, and 8 bases lay outside the gene matches. The CDR3 loop spans 16 amino acids. Germline V gene data show CDR1 as SGDLS and CDR2 as YYNGEE. The chain's CDR3 is CASSARGQGGTGELFF. The CDR3 bases are TGTGCCAGCAGCGCTAGGGGACAGGGTGGAACCGGGGAGCTGTTTTTT.

This clonotype was counted between two and nine times. The chain joins TRBV25-1 to TRBJ1-2; D remains ambiguous. CDR1 MGHDK and CDR2 SYGVNS come from the germline V gene. V was cut by 3 bases and J by 5 bases, with 16 bases left in between. The CDR3 consists of 15 residues. In DNA form, the CDR3 reads TGTGCCAGCAGTGACCCAGCAGTTGGGTATTATGGCTACACCTTC. It translates to CASSDPAVGYYGYTF.

This clonotype was seen a few times. The chain employs TRBV10-3 and TRBJ2-7; 11 nucleotides agree with TRBD1. Germline assignment: CDR1 ENHRY and CDR2 SYGVKD. The CDR3 has 14 residues. V dropped 6 bases and J dropped 4; count of bases not matched to a gene: 5. CDR3 coding DNA: TGTGCCATCAGCCGGACAGGGGGCGGGTACGAGCAGTACTTC. Amino acids: CAISRTGGGYEQYF.

This clonotype has just a few counts. The J gene is TRBJ1-2, the V gene TRBV9; the D gene is possibly TRBD1 (6 bases). V lost 6 bases and J 9 bases, leaving 12 bases between the germline ends. This CDR3 contains 11 residues. Per the germline V gene, CDR1 is SGDLS and CDR2 is YYNGEE. The CDR3 protein is CASISGDSYTF. CDR3 nucleotides: TGTGCCAGCATCTCGGGGGACAGCTACACCTTC.

This clonotype turned up a few times. With a much larger clone just one base away, this may be a read error. This chain connects TRBV20-1 to TRBJ2-7; TRBD2 matches 8 bases. The germline gives CDR1 DFQATT, CDR2 SNEGSKA (reference sequence). The trim removed 6 bases at V and 7 bases at J, leaving 20 bases unmatched. The CDR3 has 16 amino acids. The CDR3 DNA follows: TGCAGTGCCCCGCACCCGTTTAGCGGGGACCACAATGAGCAGTACTTC. Amino acid sequence: CSAPHPFSGDHNEQYF.

J is TRBJ2-5 and V is TRBV2; D perhaps matches TRBD1 (5 bases). The CDR3 contains 13 residues. Deletions cut 6 bases from V and 4 bases from J, with 12 bases between. The germline CDR1 and CDR2 sequences are SNHLY and FYNNEI. CDR3 nucleotide sequence: TGTGCCAGCAGGCCTGGGGCAGCAGAGACCCAGTACTTC. Its translation: CASRPGAAETQYF.

The chain combines TRBV29-1 with TRBJ2-7, with TRBD2 matching 10 bases. V shed 4 bases and J 4 bases; nucleotides not matched to a gene: 7. Looked up from germline, CDR1 is SQVTM and CDR2 is ANQGSEA. The CDR3 is 14 amino acids. CDR3 nucleotides: TGCAGCGTTGTCCCTAGCGGGAGAGGGTACGAGCAGTACTTC. Encoded protein: CSVVPSGRGYEQYF.

This chain connects TRBV6-1 to TRBJ1-5; unclear D gene. CDR3 length: 13 residues. Germline CDR1 and CDR2: MNHNS and SASEGT. V was pared by 3 bases and J by 3 bases, with 6 bases between. CDR3 loop: CASSDSYNQPQHF. DNA of the CDR3: TGTGCCAGCAGTGATTCCTACAATCAGCCCCAGCATTTT.